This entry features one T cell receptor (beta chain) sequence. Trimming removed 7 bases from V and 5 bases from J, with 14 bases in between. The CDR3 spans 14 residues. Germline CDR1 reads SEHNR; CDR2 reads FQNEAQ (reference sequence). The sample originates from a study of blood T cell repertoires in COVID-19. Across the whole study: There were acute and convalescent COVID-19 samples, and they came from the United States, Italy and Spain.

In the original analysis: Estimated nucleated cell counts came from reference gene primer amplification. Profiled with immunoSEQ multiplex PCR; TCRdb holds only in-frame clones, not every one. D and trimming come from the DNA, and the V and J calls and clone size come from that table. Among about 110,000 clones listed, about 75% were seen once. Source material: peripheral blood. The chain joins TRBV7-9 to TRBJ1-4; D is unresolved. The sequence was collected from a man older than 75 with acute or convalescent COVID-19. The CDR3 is CASIPGSSNEKLFF. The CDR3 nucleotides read TGTGCCAGCATTCCCGGGTCCTCCAATGAAAAACTGTTTTTT.